This TCR beta chain emerged from a study of T cell changes during pregnancy in multiple sclerosis. Sequenced by immunoSEQ multiplex PCR; TCRdb stores in-frame clones only, minus some. Found here are 45,000 or so clones, about nine tenths of them singletons; the top ten hold 9%. Sequenced material: CD8+ T cells from peripheral blood mononuclear cells, taken after pregnancy. The source of this sequence is a female donor with multiple sclerosis, enrolled in a pregnancy study.

The CDR3 spells CASSQIRGYEQYF. Written as DNA, the CDR3 is TGCGCCAGCAGCCAGATAAGGGGCTACGAGCAGTACTTC. The gene calls are TRBV4-3 and TRBJ2-7; maybe TRBD1 (5 bases). V was clipped by 3 bases and J by 3 bases, with 9 bases between them. The CDR3 is made up of 13 amino acids. CDR1 and CDR2 from the germline V gene are LGHNA and YSLEER.